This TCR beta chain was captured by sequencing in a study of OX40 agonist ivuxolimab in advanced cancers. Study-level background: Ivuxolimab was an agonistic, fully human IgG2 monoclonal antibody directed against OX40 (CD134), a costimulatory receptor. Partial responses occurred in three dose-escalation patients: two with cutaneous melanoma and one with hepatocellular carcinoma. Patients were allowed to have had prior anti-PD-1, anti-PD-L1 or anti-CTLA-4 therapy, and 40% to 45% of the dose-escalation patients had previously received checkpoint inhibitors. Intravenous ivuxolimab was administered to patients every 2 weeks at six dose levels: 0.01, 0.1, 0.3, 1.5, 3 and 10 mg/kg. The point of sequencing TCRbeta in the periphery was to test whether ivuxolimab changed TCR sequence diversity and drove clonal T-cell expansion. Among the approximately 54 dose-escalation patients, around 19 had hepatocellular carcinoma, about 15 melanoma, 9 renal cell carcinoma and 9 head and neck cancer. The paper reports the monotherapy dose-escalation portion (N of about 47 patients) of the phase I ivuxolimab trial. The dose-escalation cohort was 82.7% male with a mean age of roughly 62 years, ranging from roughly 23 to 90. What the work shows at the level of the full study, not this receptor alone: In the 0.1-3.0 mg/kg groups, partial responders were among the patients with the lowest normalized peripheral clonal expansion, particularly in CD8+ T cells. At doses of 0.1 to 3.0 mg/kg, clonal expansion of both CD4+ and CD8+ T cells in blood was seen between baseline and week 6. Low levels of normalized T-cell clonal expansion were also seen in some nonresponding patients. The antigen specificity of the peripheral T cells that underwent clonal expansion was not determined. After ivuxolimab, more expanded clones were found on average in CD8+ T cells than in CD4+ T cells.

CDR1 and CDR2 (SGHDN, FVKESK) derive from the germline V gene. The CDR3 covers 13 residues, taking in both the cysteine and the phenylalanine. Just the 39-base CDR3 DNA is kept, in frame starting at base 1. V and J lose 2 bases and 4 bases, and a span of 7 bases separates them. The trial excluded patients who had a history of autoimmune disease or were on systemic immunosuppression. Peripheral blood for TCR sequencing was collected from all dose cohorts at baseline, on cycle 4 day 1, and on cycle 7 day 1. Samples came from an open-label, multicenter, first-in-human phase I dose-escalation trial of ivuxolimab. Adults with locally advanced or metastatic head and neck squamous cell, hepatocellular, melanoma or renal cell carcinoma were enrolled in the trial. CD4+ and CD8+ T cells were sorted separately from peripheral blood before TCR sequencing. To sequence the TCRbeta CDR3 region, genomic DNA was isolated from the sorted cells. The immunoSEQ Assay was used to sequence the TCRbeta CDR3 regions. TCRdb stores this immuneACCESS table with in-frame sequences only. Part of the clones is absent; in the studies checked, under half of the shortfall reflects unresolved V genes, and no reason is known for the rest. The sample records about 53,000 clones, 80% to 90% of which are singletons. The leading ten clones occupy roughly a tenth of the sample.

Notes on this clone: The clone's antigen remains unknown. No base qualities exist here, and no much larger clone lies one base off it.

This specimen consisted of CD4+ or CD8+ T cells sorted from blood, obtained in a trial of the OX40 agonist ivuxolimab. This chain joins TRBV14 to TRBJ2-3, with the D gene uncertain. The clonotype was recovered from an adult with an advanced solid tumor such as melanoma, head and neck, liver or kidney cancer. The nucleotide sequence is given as TGTGCCAGCAGCCAATTTCCCCCAGATACGCAGTATTTT. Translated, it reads CASSQFPPDTQYF. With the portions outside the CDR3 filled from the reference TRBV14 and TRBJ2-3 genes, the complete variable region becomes EAGVTQFPSHSVIEKGQTVTLRCDPISGHDNLYWYRRVMGKEIKFLLHFVKESKQDESGMPNNRFLAERTGGTYSTLKVQPAELEDSGVYFCASSQFPPDTQYFGPGTRLTVL.